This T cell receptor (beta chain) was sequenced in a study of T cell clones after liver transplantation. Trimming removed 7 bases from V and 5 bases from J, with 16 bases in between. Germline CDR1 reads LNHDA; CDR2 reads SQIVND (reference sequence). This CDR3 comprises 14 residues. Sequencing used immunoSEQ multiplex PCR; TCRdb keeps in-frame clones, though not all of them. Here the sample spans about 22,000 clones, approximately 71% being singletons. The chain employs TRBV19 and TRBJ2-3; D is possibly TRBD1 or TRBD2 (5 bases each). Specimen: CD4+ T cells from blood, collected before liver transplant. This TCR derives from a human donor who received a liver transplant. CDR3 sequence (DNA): TGTGCCAGTACCCGGGGCGGCAGAAGAGATACGCAGTATTTT. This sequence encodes CASTRGGRRDTQYF. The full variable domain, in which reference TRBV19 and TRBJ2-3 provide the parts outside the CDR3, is DGGITQSPKYLFRKEGQNVTLSCEQNLNHDAMYWYRQDPGQGLRLIYYSQIVNDFQKGDIAEGYSVSREKKESFPLTVTSAQKNPTAFYLCASTRGGRRDTQYFGPGTRLTVL.